This T cell receptor beta chain stems from a study of blood T cell repertoires in COVID-19. Study context: The analysed material was cDNA or gDNA that came from T cells, B-cell-depleted T cells, or PBMCs.

The germline V and J ends were trimmed by 7 bases and 5 bases, with 15 bases remaining between them. Per the germline V gene, CDR1 is MNHNY and CDR2 is SVGAGI (reference sequence). CDR3 length: 13 residues. Per the original methods: Cell counts per sample came from amplifying reference gene primers. This table comes from immunoSEQ multiplex PCR, and its TCRdb copy is limited to in-frame clones, with some not included. The V and J calls and clone size are taken from that table; D and trimming were inferred from the DNA. The sample lists 180,000 or so clones, over 80% occurring once. Participant age was 18 to 89 years, and participants resided in about 25 US areas. Recovered Cohort 3 donors showed two negative PCRs, clearance, or symptom resolution.

Sequencing used PBMCs or T cells enriched from blood (not recorded which). The TCR was taken from a woman between 55 and 75 years old who had recovered from COVID-19. J is TRBJ2-7 and V is TRBV6-6, with D uncertain. The CDR3 is CASTHTSEDEQYF. CDR3 DNA: TGTGCCAGCACCCACACATCTGAGGACGAGCAGTACTTC.